Sequencing of this T cell receptor (beta chain) was carried out in a study of cytomegalovirus exposure and HLA in healthy donors. The PCR employed 60 Vbeta primers together with 13 Jbeta primers. Here immunoSEQ multiplex PCR was the method, and the copy in TCRdb shows in-frame clones only, minus some. The data contain about 200,000 clones, roughly 80% of them singletons. Trimming took 7 bases from V and 5 from J, leaving 11 bases between them. Germline V CDR1 and CDR2: ENHRY, SYGVKD. The CDR3 covers 12 residues. This clonotype was sampled from a woman between 18 and 29 years old in good health and CMV-seronegative. J is TRBJ1-2 and V is TRBV10-3; D not resolved. The specimen was PBMCs. The CDR3 DNA reads as TGTGCCATCACCGCGGGAGGTTATGGCTACACCTTC. The encoded protein is CAITAGGYGYTF.